The clone carrying this TCR beta chain was recorded a few times. Its antigen is as yet unknown. Time point described: blood 2 weeks post-SBRT. Treatment noted: 15 Gy SBRT to primary tumor, nephrectomy 4 weeks later. Serial blood draws occurred at baseline and 2 and 4 weeks post-SBRT. This record belongs to a study of radiation and T cells in renal cell carcinoma. Looking at the study overall: Nephrectomy followed 15 Gy stereotactic body radiation by 4 weeks. Study-level results: From baseline, blood top tumor clonotypes peaked at 2 weeks post-radiation. Pretreatment tumor biopsies were lacking, so baseline clonotypes are unknown.

Clones were sequenced by immunoSEQ multiplex PCR, and TCRdb holds only the in-frame ones, with some missing. The sample includes tens of thousands of clones, roughly 80% of them seen just once. The CDR3 consists of 15 residues. From germline, CDR1 is SGHTA and CDR2 FQGNSA. The ends lost 4 bases at V and 5 bases at J; junction bases unmatched: 9. Sequencing used blood, obtained from a patient whose treatment included radiotherapy and nephrectomy. This TCR was recovered from a woman between 70 and 85 years old with renal cell carcinoma. This sequence joins TRBV7-2 and TRBJ2-5, with 8 bases that match TRBD1. Here the CDR3 reads CASSSDRGTYETQYF. CDR3 sequence (DNA): TGTGCCAGCAGCTCAGACAGGGGTACTTACGAGACCCAGTACTTC. The variable domain in full, completed from reference TRBV7-2 and TRBJ2-5, reads GAGVSQSPSNKVTEKGKDVELRCDPISGHTALYWYRQSLGQGLEFLIYFQGNSAPDKSGLPSDRFSAERTGGSVSTLTIQRTQQEDSAVYLCASSSDRGTYETQYFGPGTRLLVL.